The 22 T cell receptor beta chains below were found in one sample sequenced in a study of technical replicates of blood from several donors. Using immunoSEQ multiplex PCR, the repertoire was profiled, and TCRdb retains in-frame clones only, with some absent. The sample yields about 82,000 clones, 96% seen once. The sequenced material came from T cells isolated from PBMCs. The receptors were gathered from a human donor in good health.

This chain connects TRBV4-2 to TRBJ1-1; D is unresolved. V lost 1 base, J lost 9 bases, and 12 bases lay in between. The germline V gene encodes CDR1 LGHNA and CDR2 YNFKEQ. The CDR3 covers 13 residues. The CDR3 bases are TGTGCCAGCAGCCAAGTCGGGTCGGTGAAAGCTTTCTTT. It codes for CASSQVGSVKAFF.

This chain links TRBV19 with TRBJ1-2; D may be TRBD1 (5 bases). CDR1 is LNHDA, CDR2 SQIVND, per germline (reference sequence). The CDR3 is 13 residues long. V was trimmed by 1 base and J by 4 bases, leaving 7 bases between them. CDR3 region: CASSIGTTYGYTF. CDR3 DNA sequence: TGTGCCAGTAGTATAGGGACAACCTATGGCTACACCTTC. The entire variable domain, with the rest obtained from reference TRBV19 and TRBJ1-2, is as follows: DGGITQSPKYLFRKEGQNVTLSCEQNLNHDAMYWYRQDPGQGLRLIYYSQIVNDFQKGDIAEGYSVSREKKESFPLTVTSAQKNPTAFYLCASSIGTTYGYTFGSGTRLTVV.

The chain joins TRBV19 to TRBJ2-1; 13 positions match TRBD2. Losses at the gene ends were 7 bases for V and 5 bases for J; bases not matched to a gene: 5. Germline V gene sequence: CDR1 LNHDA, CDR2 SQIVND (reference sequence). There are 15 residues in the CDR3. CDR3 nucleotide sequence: TGTGCCAGTACCCAGGGACTAGCGGGACACAATGAGCAGTTCTTC. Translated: CASTQGLAGHNEQFF.

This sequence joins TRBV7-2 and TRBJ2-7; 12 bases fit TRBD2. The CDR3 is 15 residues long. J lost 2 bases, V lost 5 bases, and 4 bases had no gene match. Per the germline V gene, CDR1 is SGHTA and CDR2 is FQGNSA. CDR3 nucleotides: TGTGCCAGCAGCGCCGCTAGCGGGGGGGCCTACGAGCAGTACTTC. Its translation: CASSAASGGAYEQYF.

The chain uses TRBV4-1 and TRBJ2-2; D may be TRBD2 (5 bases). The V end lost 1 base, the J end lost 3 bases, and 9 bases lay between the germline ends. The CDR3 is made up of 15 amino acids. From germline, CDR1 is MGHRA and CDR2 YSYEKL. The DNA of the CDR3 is TGCGCCAGCAGCCAAGTGGGGAGAGACACCGGGGAGCTGTTTTTT. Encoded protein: CASSQVGRDTGELFF.

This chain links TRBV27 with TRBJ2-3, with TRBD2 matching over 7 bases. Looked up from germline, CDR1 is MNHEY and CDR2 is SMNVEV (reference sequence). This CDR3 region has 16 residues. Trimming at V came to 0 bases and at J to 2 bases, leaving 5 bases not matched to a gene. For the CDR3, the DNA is TGTGCCAGCAGTTTATCTTGGCGGGAGACCACAGATACGCAGTATTTT. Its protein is CASSLSWRETTDTQYF.

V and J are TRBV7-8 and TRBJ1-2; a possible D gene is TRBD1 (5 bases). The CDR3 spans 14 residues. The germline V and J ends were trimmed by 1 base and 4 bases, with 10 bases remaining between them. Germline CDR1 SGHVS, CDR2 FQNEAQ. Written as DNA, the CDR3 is TGTGCCAGCAGCTTAGTAGGGGTCGCCTATGGCTACACCTTC. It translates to CASSLVGVAYGYTF. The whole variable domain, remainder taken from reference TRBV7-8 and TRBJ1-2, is GAGVSQSPRYKVAKRGQDVALRCDPISGHVSLFWYQQALGQGPEFLTYFQNEAQLDKSGLPSDRFFAERPEGSVSTLKIQRTQQEDSAVYLCASSLVGVAYGYTFGSGTRLTVV.

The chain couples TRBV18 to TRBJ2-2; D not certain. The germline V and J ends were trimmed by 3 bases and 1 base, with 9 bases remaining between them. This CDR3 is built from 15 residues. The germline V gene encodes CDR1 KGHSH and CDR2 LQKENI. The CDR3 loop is CASSPQVQNTGELFF. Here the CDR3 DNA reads TGTGCCAGCTCACCGCAGGTTCAGAACACCGGGGAGCTGTTTTTT.

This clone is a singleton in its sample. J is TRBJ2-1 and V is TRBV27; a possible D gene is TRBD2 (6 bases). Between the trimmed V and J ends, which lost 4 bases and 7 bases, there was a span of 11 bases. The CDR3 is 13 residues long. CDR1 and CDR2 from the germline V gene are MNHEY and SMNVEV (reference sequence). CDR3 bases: TGTGCCAGCAGTTGGGCTAGCGATAATGAGCAGTTCTTC. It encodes CASSWASDNEQFF.

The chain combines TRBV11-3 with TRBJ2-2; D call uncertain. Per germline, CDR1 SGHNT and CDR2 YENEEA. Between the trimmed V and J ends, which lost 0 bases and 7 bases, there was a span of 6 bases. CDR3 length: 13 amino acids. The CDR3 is CASSLDQVGELFF. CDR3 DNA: TGTGCCAGCAGCTTAGATCAGGTCGGGGAGCTGTTTTTT.

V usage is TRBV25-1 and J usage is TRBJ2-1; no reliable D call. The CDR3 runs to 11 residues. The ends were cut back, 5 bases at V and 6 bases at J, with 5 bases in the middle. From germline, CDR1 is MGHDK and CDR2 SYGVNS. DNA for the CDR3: TGTGCCAGCAGTCTGTCCAATGAGCAGTTCTTC. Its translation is CASSLSNEQFF.

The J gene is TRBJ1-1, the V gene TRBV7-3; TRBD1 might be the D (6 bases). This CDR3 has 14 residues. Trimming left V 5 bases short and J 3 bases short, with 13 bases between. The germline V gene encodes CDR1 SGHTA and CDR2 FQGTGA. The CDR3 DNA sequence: TGTGCCAGCAGCAAACAGGGTCCGGACACTGAAGCTTTCTTT. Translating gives CASSKQGPDTEAFF.

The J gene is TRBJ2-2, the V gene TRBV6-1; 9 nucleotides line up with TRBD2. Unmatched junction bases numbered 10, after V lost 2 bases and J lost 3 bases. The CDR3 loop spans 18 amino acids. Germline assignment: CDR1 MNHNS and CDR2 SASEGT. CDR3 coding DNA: TGTGCCAGCAGTGAAAGGCCCCCGGGACTAGCAGACACCGGGGAGCTGTTTTTT. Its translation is CASSERPPGLADTGELFF.

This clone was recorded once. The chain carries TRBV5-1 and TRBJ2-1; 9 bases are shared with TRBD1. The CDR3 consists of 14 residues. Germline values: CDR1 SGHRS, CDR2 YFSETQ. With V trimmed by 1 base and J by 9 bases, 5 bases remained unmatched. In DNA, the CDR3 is TGCGCCAGCAGCTTGCAAGACAGGGGGACTGAGCAGTTCTTC. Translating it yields CASSLQDRGTEQFF.

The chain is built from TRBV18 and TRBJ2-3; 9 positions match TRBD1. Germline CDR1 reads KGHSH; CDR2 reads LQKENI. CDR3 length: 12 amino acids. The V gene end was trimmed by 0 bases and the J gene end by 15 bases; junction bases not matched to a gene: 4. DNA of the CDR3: TGTGCCAGCTCACCACCGGGACAGGGCTCCTATTTT. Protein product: CASSPPGQGSYF. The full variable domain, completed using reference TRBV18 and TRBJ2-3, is NAGVMQNPRHLVRRRGQEARLRCSPMKGHSHVYWYRQLPEEGLKFMVYLQKENIIDESGMPKERFSAEFPKEGPSILRIQQVVRGDSAAYFCASSPPGQGSYFGPGTRLTVL.

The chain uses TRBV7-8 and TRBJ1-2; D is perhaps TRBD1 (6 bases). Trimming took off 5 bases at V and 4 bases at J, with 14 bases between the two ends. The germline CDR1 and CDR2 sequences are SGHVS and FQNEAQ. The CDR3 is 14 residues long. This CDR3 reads CASSPTGLGYGYTF. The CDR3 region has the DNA TGTGCCAGCAGCCCAACAGGGCTAGGCTATGGCTACACCTTC.

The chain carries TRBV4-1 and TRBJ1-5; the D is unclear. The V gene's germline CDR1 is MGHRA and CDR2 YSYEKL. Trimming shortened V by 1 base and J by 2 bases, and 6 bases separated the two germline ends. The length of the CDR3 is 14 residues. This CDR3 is CASSQGQGNQPQHF. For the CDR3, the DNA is TGCGCCAGCAGCCAAGGGCAGGGCAATCAGCCCCAGCATTTT.

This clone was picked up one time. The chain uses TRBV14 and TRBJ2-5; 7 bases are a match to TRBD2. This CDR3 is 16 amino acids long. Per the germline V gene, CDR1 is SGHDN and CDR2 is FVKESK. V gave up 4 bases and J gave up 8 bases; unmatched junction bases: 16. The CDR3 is CASSPRLWLAAETQYF. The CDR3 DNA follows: TGTGCCAGCAGCCCGAGGCTTTGGCTAGCGGCCGAAACCCAGTACTTC.

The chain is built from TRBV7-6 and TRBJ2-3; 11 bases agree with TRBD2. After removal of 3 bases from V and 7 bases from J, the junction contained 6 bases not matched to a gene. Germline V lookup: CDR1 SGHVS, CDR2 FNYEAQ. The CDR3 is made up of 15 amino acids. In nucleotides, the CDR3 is TGTGCCAGCAGCTTCCCACTAGCGGGAGTGTATACGCAGTATTTT. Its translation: CASSFPLAGVYTQYF. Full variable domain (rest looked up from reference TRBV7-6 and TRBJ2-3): GAGVSQSPRYKVTKRGQDVALRCDPISGHVSLYWYRQALGQGPEFLTYFNYEAQQDKSGLPNDRFSAERPEGSISTLTIQRTEQRDSAMYRCASSFPLAGVYTQYFGPGTRLTVL.

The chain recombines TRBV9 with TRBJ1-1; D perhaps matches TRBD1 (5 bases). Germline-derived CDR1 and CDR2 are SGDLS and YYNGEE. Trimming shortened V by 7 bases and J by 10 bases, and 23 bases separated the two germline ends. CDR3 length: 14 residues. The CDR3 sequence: CASSPTQGSVGAFF. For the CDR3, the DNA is TGTGCCAGCTCCCCGACCCAGGGATCGGTGGGAGCTTTCTTT. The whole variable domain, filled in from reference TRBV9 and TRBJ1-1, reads DSGVTQTPKHLITATGQRVTLRCSPRSGDLSVYWYQQSLDQGLQFLIQYYNGEERAKGNILERFSAQQFPDLHSELNLSSLELGDSALYFCASSPTQGSVGAFFGQGTRLTVV.

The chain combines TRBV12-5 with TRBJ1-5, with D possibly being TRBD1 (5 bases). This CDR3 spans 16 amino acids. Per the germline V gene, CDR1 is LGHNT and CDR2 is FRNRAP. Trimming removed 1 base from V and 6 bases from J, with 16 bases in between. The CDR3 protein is CASGLAGTSLSQPQHF. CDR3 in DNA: TGTGCTAGTGGTTTGGCGGGGACTTCTTTGAGTCAGCCCCAGCATTTT. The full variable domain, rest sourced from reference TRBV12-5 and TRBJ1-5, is DARVTQTPRHKVTEMGQEVTMRCQPILGHNTVFWYRQTMMQGLELLAYFRNRAPLDDSGMPKDRFSAEMPDATLATLKIQPSEPRDSAVYFCASGLAGTSLSQPQHFGDGTRLSIL.

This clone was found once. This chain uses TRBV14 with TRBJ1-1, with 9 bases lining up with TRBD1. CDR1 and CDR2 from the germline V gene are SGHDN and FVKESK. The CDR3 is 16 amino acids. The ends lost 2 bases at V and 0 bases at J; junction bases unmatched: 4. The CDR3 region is CASSQPGQGLNTEAFF. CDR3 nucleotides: TGTGCCAGCAGCCAACCGGGACAGGGACTGAACACTGAAGCTTTCTTT.